This T cell receptor (beta chain) was retrieved from a study of blood T cell repertoires in COVID-19. About the research overall: Sites in the United States, Italy and Spain provided acute and convalescent COVID-19 samples.

V dropped 3 bases and J dropped 1; count of bases not matched to a gene: 4. Germline values: CDR1 LGHDT, CDR2 YNNKEL (reference sequence). The length of the CDR3 is 17 residues. Source study methods: Amplifying reference gene primers gave estimates of nucleated cell counts. The table came from immunoSEQ multiplex PCR; TCRdb's copy has only in-frame clones and leaves some out. V and J calls and clone size follow that table, whereas D and trimming were derived from the DNA. The sample includes 150,000 to 200,000 clones, 65% to 90% of them seen just once. The source material was peripheral blood. The chain is built from TRBV3-1 (or the pseudogene TRBV3-2) and TRBJ2-2, with 11 nucleotides matching TRBD2. This TCR was sampled from a man between 60 and 75 years old with acute or convalescent COVID-19. The CDR3 DNA reads TGTGCCAGCAGCCACCGAACTAGCGGGAGGAACACCGGGGAGCTGTTTTTT. Protein sequence: CASSHRTSGRNTGELFF.